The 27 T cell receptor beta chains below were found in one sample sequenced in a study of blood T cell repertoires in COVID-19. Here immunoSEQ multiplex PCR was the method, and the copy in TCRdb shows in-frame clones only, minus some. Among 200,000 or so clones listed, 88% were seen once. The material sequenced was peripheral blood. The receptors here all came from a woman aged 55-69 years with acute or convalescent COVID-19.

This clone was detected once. CDR3 protein: CASSQDRVNYGYTF. The DNA of the CDR3 is TGTGCCAGCAGCCAGGACAGGGTGAACTATGGCTACACCTTC. This chain links TRBV5-8 with TRBJ1-2; 8 positions agree with TRBD1. The CDR3 is 14 amino acids. J lost 2 bases, V lost 4 bases, and 4 bases had no gene match. Germline CDR1 is SGHTS and CDR2 is YDEGEE.

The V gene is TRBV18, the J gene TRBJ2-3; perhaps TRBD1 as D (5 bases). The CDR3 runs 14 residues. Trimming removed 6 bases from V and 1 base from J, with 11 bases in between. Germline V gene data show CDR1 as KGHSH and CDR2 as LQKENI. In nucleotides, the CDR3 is TGTGCCAGCTCCCTTATGACAGGCACAGATACGCAGTATTTT. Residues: CASSLMTGTDTQYF.

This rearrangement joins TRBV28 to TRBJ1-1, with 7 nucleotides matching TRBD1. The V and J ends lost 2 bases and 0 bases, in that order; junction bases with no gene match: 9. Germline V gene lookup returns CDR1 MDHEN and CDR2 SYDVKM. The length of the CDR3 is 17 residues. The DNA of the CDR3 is TGTGCCAGCAGTTTAACGGTTACAGGGGCGATGAACACTGAAGCTTTCTTT. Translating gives CASSLTVTGAMNTEAFF. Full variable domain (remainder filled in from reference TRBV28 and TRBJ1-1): DVKVTQSSRYLVKRTGEKVFLECVQDMDHENMFWYRQDPGLGLRLIYFSYDVKMKEKGDIPEGYSVSREKKERFSLILESASTNQTSMYLCASSLTVTGAMNTEAFFGQGTRLTVV.

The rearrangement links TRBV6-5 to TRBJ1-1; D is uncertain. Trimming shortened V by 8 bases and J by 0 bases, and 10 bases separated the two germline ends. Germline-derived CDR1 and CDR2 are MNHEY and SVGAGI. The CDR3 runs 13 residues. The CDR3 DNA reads TGTGCCAGCGGAGGCCTTTTGAACACTGAAGCTTTCTTT. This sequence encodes CASGGLLNTEAFF.

CDR3 in DNA: TGCAGCGCCCGACCGGGTCTGAACACTGAAGCTTTCTTT. Translation gives CSARPGLNTEAFF. V and J are TRBV29-1 and TRBJ1-1; unclear D gene. V lost 7 bases to trimming and J lost 0 bases, with 12 bases between them. Looked up from germline, CDR1 is SQVTM and CDR2 is ANQGSEA. The CDR3 has 13 amino acids.

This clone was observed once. CDR3: CASSYSMGGLGYNEQFF. CDR3 in DNA: TGTGCCAGCAGTTACTCGATGGGCGGGTTGGGCTACAATGAGCAGTTCTTC. The J gene is TRBJ2-1, the V gene TRBV6-2 or TRBV6-3; tentative D call: TRBD2 (5 bases). CDR3 length: 17 amino acids. Germline CDR1 reads MNHEY; CDR2 reads SVGEGT. The V and J ends lost 0 bases and 3 bases respectively, with 15 bases between them.

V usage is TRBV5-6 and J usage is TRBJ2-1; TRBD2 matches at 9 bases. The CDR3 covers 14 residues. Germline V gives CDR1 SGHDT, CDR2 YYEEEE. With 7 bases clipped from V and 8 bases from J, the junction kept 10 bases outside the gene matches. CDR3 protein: CASDPGSGSHEQFF. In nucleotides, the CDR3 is TGTGCCAGCGACCCGGGTAGCGGGAGCCATGAGCAGTTCTTC.

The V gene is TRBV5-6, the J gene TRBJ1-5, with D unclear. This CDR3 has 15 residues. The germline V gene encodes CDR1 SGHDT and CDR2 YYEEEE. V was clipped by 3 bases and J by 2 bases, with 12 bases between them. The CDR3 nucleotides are TGTGCCAGCAGCTCGATTAGTCGGGGCAATCAGCCCCAGCATTTT. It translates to CASSSISRGNQPQHF.

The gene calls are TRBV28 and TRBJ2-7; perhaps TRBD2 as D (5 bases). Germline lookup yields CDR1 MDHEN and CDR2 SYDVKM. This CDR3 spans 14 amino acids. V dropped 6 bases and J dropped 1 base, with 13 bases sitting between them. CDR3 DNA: TGTGCCAGCAGCCAATCACTAGGTTCCTACGAGCAGTACTTC. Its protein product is CASSQSLGSYEQYF.

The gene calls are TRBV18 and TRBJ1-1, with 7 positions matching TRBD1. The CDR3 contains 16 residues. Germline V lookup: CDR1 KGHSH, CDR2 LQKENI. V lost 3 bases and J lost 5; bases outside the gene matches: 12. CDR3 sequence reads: CASSPTGSTGWTEAFF. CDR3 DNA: TGTGCCAGCTCACCGACAGGGTCGACCGGGTGGACTGAAGCTTTCTTT.

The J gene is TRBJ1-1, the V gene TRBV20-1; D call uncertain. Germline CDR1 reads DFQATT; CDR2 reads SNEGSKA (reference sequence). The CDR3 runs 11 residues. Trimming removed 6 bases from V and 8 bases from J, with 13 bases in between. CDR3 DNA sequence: TGCAGTGCCGCTCGGTCCGGGGAAGCTTTCTTT. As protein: CSAARSGEAFF.

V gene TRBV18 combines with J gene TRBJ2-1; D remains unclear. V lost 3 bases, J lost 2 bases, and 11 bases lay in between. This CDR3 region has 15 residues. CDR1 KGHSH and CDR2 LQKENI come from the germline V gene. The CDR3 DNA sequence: TGTGCCAGCTCACCGGAGCAAACCGCCTACAATGAGCAGTTCTTC. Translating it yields CASSPEQTAYNEQFF.

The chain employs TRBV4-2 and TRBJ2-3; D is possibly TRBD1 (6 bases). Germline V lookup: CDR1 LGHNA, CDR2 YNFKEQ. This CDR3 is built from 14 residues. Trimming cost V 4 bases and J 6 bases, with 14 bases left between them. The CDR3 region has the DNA TGTGCCAGCAGCCGCACCGCTAGGGGGGATACGCAGTATTTT. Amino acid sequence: CASSRTARGDTQYF.

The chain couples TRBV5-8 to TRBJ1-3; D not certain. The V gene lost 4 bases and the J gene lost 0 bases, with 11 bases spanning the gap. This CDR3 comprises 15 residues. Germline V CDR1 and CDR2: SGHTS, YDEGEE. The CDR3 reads CASSIGRLSGNTIYF. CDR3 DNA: TGTGCCAGCAGCATCGGGAGACTCTCTGGAAACACCATATATTTT.

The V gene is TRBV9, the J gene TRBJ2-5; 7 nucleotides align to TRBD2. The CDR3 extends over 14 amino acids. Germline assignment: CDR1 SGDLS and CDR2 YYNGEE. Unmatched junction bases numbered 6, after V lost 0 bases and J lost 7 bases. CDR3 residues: CASSVEAGMGTQYF. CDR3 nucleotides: TGTGCCAGCAGCGTAGAAGCGGGGATGGGGACCCAGTACTTC.

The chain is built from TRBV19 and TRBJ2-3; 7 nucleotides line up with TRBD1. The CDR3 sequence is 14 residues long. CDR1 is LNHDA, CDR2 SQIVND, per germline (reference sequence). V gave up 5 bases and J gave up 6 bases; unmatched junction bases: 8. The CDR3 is CASSFRQGYDTQYF. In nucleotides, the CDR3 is TGTGCCAGTAGTTTTCGACAGGGCTACGATACGCAGTATTTT. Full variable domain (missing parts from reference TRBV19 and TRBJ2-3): DGGITQSPKYLFRKEGQNVTLSCEQNLNHDAMYWYRQDPGQGLRLIYYSQIVNDFQKGDIAEGYSVSREKKESFPLTVTSAQKNPTAFYLCASSFRQGYDTQYFGPGTRLTVL.

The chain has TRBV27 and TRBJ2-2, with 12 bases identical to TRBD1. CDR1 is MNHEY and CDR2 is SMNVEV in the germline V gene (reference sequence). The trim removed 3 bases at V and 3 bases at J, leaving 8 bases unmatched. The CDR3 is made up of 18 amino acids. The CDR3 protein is CASSFLGQGARHTGELFF. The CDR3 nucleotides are TGTGCCAGCAGTTTCCTGGGACAGGGGGCAAGGCACACCGGGGAGCTGTTTTTT.

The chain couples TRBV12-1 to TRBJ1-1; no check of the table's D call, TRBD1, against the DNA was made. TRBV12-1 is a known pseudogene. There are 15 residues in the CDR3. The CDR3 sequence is CASSPHRGHDTEAFF. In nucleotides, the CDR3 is TGTGCCAGCAGCCCCCACAGGGGGCACGACACTGAAGCTTTCTTT.

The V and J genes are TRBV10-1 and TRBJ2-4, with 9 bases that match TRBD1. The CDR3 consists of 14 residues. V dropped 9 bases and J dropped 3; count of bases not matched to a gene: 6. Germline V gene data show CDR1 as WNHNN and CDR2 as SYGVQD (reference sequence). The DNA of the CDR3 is TGCGCCAGAGACCGGGACAGGGACAAAAACATTCAGTACTTC. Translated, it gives CARDRDRDKNIQYF.

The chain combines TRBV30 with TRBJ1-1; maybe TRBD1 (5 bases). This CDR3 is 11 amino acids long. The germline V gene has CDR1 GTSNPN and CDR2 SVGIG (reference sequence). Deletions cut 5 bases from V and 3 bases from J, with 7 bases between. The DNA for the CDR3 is TGTGCCTGGGGGGGGGACACTGAAGCTTTCTTT. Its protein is CAWGGDTEAFF. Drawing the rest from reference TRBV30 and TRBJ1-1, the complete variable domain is SQTIHQWPATLVQPVGSPLSLECTVEGTSNPNLYWYRQAAGRGLQLLFYSVGIGQISSEVPQNLSASRPQDRQFILSSKKLLLSDSGFYLCAWGGDTEAFFGQGTRLTVV.

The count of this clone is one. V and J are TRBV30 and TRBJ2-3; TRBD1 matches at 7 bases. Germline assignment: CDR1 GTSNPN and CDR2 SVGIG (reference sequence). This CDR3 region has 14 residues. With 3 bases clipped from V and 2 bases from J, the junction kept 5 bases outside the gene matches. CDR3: CAWSPGQLTDTQYF. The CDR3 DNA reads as TGTGCCTGGAGCCCGGGACAGCTCACAGATACGCAGTATTTT.

CDR3 loop: CASTYSSMDSPLHF. CDR3 nucleotide sequence: TGTGCCAGCACCTATAGCAGTATGGATTCACCCCTCCACTTT. The chain is built from TRBV6-4 and TRBJ1-6; D call uncertain. Trimming took 7 bases from V and 8 from J, leaving 15 bases between them. Germline V lookup: CDR1 MRHNA, CDR2 SNTAGT. The CDR3 spans 14 residues.

CDR3 nucleotides: TGTGCCAGCAGCCAAGACCGGGACAGGGAAAGCAATCAGCCCCAGCATTTT. Residues: CASSQDRDRESNQPQHF. This chain uses TRBV3-1 (or the pseudogene TRBV3-2) with TRBJ1-5; 9 nucleotides align to TRBD1. The V segment lost 0 bases and the J segment 1 base; nucleotides outside the gene matches: 4. In germline, CDR1 is LGHDT, CDR2 YNNKEL (reference sequence). The CDR3 covers 17 residues.

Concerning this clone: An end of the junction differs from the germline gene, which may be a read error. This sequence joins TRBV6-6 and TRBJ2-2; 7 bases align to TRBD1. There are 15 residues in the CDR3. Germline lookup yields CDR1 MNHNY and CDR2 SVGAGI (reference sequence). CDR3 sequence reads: CASSNSQGLTGELFF. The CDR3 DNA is TGTGCCAGCAGTAACTCACAGGGGCTGACCGGGGAGCTGTTTTTT.

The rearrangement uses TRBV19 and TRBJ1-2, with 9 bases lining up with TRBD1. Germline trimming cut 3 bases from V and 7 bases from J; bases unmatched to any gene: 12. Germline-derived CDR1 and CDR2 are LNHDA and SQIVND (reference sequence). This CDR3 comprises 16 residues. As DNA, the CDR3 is TGTGCCAGTAGTATCCCGGGACAGGGAATGGTGAGTGGCTACACCTTC. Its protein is CASSIPGQGMVSGYTF. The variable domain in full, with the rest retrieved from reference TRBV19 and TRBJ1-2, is DGGITQSPKYLFRKEGQNVTLSCEQNLNHDAMYWYRQDPGQGLRLIYYSQIVNDFQKGDIAEGYSVSREKKESFPLTVTSAQKNPTAFYLCASSIPGQGMVSGYTFGSGTRLTVV.

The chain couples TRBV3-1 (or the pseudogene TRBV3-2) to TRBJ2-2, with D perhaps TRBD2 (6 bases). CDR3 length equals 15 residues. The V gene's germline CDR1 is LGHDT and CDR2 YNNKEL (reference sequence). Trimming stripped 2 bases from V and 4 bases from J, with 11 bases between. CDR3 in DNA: TGTGCCAGCAGCCAACAATACGGGGGCACCGGGGAGCTGTTTTTT. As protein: CASSQQYGGTGELFF.

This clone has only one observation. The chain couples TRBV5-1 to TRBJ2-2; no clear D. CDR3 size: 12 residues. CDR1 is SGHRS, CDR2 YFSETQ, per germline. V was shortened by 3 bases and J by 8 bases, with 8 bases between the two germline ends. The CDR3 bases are TGCGCCAGCAGCTCAAAGCTGGGGGAGCTGTTTTTT. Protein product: CASSSKLGELFF.